The T cell receptor beta chain under discussion was sequenced for a study of CD8+CD57+ T cells in acquired aplastic anemia. It was genomic DNA that served as the template for profiling TCR beta VDJ and CDR3. TCRdb re-called the reads through MiXCR, storing one row per CDR3 protein. The table lists some 170,000 distinct CDR3 sequences, roughly three fifths of them singletons. Per the germline V gene, CDR1 is LGHDT and CDR2 is YNNKEL (reference sequence). This CDR3 is 15 amino acids long. With V trimmed by 6 bases and J by 2 bases, 6 bases remained unmatched. Patients picked for sequencing had shown CD8+CD57+ cell expansion detected by flow cytometry.

The gene calls are TRBV3-1 and TRBJ2-3; TRBD1 matches at 9 bases. This sequence was found in a human donor with aplastic anemia. The source material was sorted CD4+, CD8+, or CD8+CD57+ T cells (not recorded which) from PBMCs. The CDR3 DNA reads TGTGCCAGCAGAGATTGGACAGGGGACACAGATACGCAGTATTTT. Translating it yields CASRDWTGDTDTQYF.